This T cell receptor (beta chain) is drawn from a study of blood T cell repertoires in COVID-19. Study overall: Nucleic acid was either cDNA or gDNA, and it came from T cells, B-cell-depleted T cells, or PBMCs.

This CDR3 has 13 residues. V was pared by 2 bases and J by 10 bases, with 4 bases of the junction left unmatched. The germline gives CDR1 KGHSH, CDR2 LQKENI. In this sample, this clone turned up once. The method was immunoSEQ multiplex PCR; TCRdb's version includes in-frame clones alone and lacks a portion of them. Of about 34,000 clones in the sample, around 90% are singletons; the top ten hold about 20%. The sequencing input was peripheral blood. The chain uses TRBV18 and TRBJ2-3, with 9 bases matching TRBD1. The sequence was obtained from a man older than 75 with acute or convalescent COVID-19. The CDR3 DNA reads TGTGCCAGCTCACCAGAGGGACAGGGTGCGCAGTATTTT. It yields the protein CASSPEGQGAQYF.